This T cell receptor (beta chain) is from a study of T cells in Graves' hyperthyroidism and ophthalmopathy. Clinical symptoms, serum thyroxine, TRAb, thyroid ultrasound and orbital computed tomography informed diagnoses. There were TCR beta CDR3 regions amplified from RNA transcripts. The HTBI primer set drove a first-round RT-PCR of the TCR CDR3. MiXCR was run by TCRdb on the multiplex PCR reads, yielding one entry per CDR3 protein. This table has roughly 580,000 distinct CDR3 sequences, approximately 44% appearing once. Study-wide findings and caveats: A model using 13 V-J features told ophthalmopathy apart from stable hyperthyroidism. Ophthalmopathy got predicted by the model a median around six months before its onset. Most expanded thyroid clonotypes above 0.001 also appeared in blood.

CDR1 and CDR2 from the germline V gene are SGHVS and FQNEAQ. The CDR3 has 13 residues. Trimming took off 9 bases at V and 2 bases at J, with 14 bases between the two ends. This clonotype was seen only a few times. Its target is not known. Specimen: peripheral blood or thyroid tissue (not recorded which). The chain uses TRBV7-8 and TRBJ2-7; tentatively, D is TRBD1 or TRBD2 (5 bases each). The TCR originated in a woman aged 18-30 years with Graves' hyperthyroidism. Here the CDR3 DNA reads TGTGCCAGTGGAGGACACTGGGCCTACGAGCAGTACTTC. Its translation is CASGGHWAYEQYF.